This T cell receptor beta chain was sequenced during a study of cytomegalovirus exposure and HLA in healthy donors. Study context: According to later analysis, the same platform produced the 120 validation and 666 first-cohort repertoires. General study points: That first-cohort TCR clusters tended to co-occur in the 95 to 150 validation repertoires was found in a later analysis. Most TCR sequences were uncommon, yet certain public TCRs appeared in many donors.

This CDR3 spans 15 amino acids. V lost 1 base and J lost 2, with 12 bases in between. In germline, CDR1 is MDHEN, CDR2 SYDVKM. The method was immunoSEQ multiplex PCR; TCRdb's version includes in-frame clones alone and lacks a portion of them. This sample has roughly 180,000 clones, with about nine tenths found just once. A word on this clone: Its antigen is currently unknown.

This sequence originates from a man younger than 40 in good health and CMV-seropositive. V gene TRBV28 combines with J gene TRBJ2-7, with D perhaps TRBD1 (5 bases). What was sequenced was PBMCs. The CDR3, as DNA: TGTGCCAGCAGTTTATTAGGGGTTCAGGCCTACGAGCAGTACTTC. It is translated as CASSLLGVQAYEQYF.